This T cell receptor beta chain was documented in a study of cytomegalovirus exposure and HLA in healthy donors. Findings and limits, study-wide: Some public TCRs appeared in many individuals, while most sequences were rare. The study put 160 or so TCR beta chains on its list as cytomegalovirus-associated.

Trimming cost V 2 bases and J 7 bases; bases outside gene matches: 5. Looked up from germline, CDR1 is SGHRS and CDR2 is YFSETQ. This CDR3 is built from 14 residues. With respect to this clone: Antigen unknown.

Profiling relied on immunoSEQ multiplex PCR, and the TCRdb table lists in-frame clones only, not all of them. The sample lists 65,000 to 75,000 clones, around 94% occurring once. The sequence derives from a man aged 18 to 30 in good health and CMV-seropositive. This chain joins TRBV5-1 and TRBJ1-4; 7 nucleotides match TRBD1. The sequenced sample was PBMCs. CDR3 amino acids: CASSLQGPSEKLFF. The CDR3 nucleotides read TGCGCCAGCAGCTTACAGGGGCCCAGTGAAAAACTGTTTTTT.